Sequencing of this T cell receptor beta chain was carried out in a study of B cell selection in AIRE deficiency. The study's findings and limits: With only TCRbeta sequenced, roughly 37% of shared healthy Treg sequences overlapped Tconv. Shorter CDR3s marked shared Treg sequences, biased toward few non-templated insertions.

Measured with immunoSEQ multiplex PCR; TCRdb has only the in-frame clones, and not every one. The sample has roughly 17,000 clones, about 92% seen once. Note on this clone: Its matching antigen is unknown.

Regulatory T cells were sorted as CD4+CD25hiCD127low/negative cells. Trimming removed 3 bases from V and 2 bases from J; junction bases left unmatched: 6. The germline CDR1 and CDR2 sequences are LNHDA and SQIVND (reference sequence). This CDR3 is built from 16 residues. The sequence came from a human donor in good health. Material: CD4+CD25+ Tregs sorted from PBMCs. This sequence joins TRBV19 and TRBJ2-7; the match to TRBD2 covers 11 bases. The CDR3 DNA reads TGTGCCAGTAGTATCTCAGGACTAGCGGGTCCCTACGAGCAGTACTTC. This codes for CASSISGLAGPYEQYF.